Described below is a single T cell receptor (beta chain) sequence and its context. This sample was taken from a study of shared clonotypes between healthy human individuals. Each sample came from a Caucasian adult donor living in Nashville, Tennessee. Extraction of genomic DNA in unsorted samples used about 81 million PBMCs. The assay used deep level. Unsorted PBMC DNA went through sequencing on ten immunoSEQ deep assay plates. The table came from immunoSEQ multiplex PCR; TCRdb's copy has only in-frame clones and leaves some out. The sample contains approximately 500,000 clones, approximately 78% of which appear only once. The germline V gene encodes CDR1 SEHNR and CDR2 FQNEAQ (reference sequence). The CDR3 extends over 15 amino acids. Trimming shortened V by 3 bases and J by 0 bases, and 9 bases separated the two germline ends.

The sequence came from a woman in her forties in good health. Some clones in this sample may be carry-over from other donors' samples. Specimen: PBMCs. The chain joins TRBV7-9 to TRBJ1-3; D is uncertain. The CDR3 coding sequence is TGTGCCAGCAGCTTGGCGTCCCTCTCTGGAAACACCATATATTTT. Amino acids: CASSLASLSGNTIYF.